Following are 3 T cell receptor beta chains from one sample sequenced in a study of blood T cell repertoires in COVID-19. Profiling relied on immunoSEQ multiplex PCR, and the TCRdb table lists in-frame clones only, not all of them. The profile shows 350,000 to 450,000 clones, nearly 90% of them singletons. The sample consisted of PBMCs or T cells enriched from blood (not recorded which). The receptors derive from a woman between 18 and 30 years old who had been exposed to COVID-19.

The chain carries TRBV27 and TRBJ2-3, with D possibly being TRBD2 (6 bases). CDR3 size: 18 residues. Germline V gene lookup returns CDR1 MNHEY and CDR2 SMNVEV (reference sequence). V was shortened by 0 bases and J by 0 bases, with 16 bases between the two germline ends. CDR3 region: CASSLSQLASLSTDTQYF. The CDR3 region has the DNA TGTGCCAGCAGTTTATCCCAACTAGCCTCCCTTAGCACAGATACGCAGTATTTT.

The rearrangement joins TRBV3-1 (or the pseudogene TRBV3-2) to TRBJ2-7, with 8 bases identical to TRBD2. The CDR3 loop spans 15 amino acids. Trimming at V came to 2 bases and at J to 3 bases, leaving 6 bases not matched to a gene. Germline CDR1 and CDR2: LGHDT and YNNKEL (reference sequence). This chain's CDR3 is CASSQPSGGSYEQYF. The CDR3 nucleotides read TGTGCCAGCAGCCAACCTTCGGGGGGGAGCTACGAGCAGTACTTC.

This clone was seen only a few times. This chain links TRBV18 with TRBJ2-1, with D possibly being TRBD2 (5 bases). The CDR3 has 15 residues. Germline CDR1 is KGHSH and CDR2 is LQKENI. V was pared by 0 bases and J by 0 bases, with 6 bases between. CDR3 amino acids: CASSPPGSSYNEQFF. The CDR3 nucleotides are TGTGCCAGCTCACCACCAGGGAGCTCCTACAATGAGCAGTTCTTC.